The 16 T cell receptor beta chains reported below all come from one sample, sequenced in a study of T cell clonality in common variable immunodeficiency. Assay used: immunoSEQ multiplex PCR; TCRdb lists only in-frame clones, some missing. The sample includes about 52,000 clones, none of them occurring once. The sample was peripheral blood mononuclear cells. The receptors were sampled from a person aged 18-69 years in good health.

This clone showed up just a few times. The CDR3 sequence: CASSFDRGKPQHF. The CDR3 DNA, read in part, is TGTGCCAGCAGCTTTGACAGGGGCAAACCC. The V call is TRBV7-9, the J call TRBJ1-5, with 8 nucleotides matching TRBD1. The read stops 3 residues short of the end of the CDR3; the missing end is completed from the germline J gene. CDR1 and CDR2 (germline): SEHNR, FQNEAQ (reference sequence). The CDR3 covers 13 residues.

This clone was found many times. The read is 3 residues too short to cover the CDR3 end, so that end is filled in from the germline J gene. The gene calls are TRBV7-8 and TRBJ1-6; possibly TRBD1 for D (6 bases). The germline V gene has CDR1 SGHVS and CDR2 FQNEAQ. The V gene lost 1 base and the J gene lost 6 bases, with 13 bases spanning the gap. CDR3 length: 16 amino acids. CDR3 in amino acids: CASSLDQGRANSPLHF. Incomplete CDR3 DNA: TGTGCCAGCAGCTTAGATCAGGGGCGGGCTAATTCACCC.

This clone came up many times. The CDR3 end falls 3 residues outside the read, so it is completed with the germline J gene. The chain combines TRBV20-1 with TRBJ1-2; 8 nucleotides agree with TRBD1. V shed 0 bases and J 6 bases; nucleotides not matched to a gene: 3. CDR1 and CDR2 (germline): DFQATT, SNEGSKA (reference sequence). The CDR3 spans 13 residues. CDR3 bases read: TGCAGTGCTAGAGAAAACAGGGGGGATGGC. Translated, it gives CSARENRGDG. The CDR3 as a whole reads CSARENRGDGYTF.

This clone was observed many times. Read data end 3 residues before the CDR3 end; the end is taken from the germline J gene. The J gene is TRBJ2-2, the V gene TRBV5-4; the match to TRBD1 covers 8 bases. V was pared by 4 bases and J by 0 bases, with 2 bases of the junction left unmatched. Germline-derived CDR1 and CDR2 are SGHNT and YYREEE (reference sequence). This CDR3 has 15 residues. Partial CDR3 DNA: TGTGCCAGCAGCCCGGACAGGGCGAACACCGGGGAG. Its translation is CASSPDRANTGE. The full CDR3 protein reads CASSPDRANTGELFF. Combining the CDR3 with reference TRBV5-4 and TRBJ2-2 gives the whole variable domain ETGVTQSPTHLIKTRGQQVTLRCSSQSGHNTVSWYQQALGQGPQFIFQYYREEENGRGNFPPRFSGLQFPNYSSELNVNALELDDSALYLCASSPDRANTGELFFGEGSRLTVL.

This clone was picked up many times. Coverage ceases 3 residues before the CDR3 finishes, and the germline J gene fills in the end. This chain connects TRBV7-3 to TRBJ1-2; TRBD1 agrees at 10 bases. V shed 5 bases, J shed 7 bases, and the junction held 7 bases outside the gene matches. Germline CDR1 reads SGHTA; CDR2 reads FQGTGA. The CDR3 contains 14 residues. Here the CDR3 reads CASSVSGQGSGYTF. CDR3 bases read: TGTGCCAGCAGCGTATCGGGACAGGGGTCTGGC.

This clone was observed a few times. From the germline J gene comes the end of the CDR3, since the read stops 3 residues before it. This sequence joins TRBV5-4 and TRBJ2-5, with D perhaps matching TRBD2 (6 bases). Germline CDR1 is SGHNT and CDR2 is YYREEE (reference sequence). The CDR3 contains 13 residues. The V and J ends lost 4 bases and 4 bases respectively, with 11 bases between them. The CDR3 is CASSRRVGETQYF. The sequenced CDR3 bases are TGTGCCAGCAGCCGGAGGGTTGGAGAGACC.

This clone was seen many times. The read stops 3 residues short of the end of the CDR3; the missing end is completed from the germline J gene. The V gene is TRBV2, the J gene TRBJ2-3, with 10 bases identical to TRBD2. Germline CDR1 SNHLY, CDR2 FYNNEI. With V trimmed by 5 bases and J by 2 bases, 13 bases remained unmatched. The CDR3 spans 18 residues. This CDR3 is CASSIRTSGTLSTDTQYF. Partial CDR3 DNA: TGTGCCAGCAGTATACGAACTAGCGGGACCTTATCCACAGATACG. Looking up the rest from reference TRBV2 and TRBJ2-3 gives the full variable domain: EPEVTQTPSHQVTQMGQEVILRCVPISNHLYFYWYRQILGQKVEFLVSFYNNEISEKSEIFDDQFSVERPDGSNFTLKIRSTKLEDSAMYFCASSIRTSGTLSTDTQYFGPGTRLTVL.

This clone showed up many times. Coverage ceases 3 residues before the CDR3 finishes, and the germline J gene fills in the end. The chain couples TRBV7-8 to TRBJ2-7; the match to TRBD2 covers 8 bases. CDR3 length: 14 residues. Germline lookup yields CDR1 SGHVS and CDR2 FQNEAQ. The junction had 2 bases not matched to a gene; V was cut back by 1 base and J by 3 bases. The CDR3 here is CASSLDAGGYEQYF. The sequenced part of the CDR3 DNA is TGTGCCAGCAGCTTAGATGCGGGAGGCTACGAG. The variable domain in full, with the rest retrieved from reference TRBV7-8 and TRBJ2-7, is GAGVSQSPRYKVAKRGQDVALRCDPISGHVSLFWYQQALGQGPEFLTYFQNEAQLDKSGLPSDRFFAERPEGSVSTLKIQRTQQEDSAVYLCASSLDAGGYEQYFGPGTRLTVT.

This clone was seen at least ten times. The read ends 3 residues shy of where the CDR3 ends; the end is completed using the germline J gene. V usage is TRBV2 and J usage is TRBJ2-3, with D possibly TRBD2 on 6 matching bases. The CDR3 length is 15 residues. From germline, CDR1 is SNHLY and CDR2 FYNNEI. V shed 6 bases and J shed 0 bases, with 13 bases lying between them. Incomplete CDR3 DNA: TGTGCCAGCAGATTAGCGGAGACTAGCACAGATACG. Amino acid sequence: CASRLAETSTDT. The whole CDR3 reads CASRLAETSTDTQYF.

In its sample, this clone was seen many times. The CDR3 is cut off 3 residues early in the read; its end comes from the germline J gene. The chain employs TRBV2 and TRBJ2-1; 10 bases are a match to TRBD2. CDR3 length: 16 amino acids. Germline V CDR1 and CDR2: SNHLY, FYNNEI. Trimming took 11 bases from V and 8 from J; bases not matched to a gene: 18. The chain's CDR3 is CASKAGASGSVYEQFF. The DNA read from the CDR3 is TGTGCCTCCAAAGCCGGGGCTAGCGGGAGTGTCTATGAG.

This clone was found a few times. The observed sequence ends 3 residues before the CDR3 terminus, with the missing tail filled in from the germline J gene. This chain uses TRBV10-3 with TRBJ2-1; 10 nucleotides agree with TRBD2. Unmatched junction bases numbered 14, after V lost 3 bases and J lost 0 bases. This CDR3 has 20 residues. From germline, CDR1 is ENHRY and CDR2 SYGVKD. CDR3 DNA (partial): TGTGCCATCAGTGACCAACCAGCGGGAGGGTTACTAAGCTCCTACAATGAG. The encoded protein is CAISDQPAGGLLSSYNE. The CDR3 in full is CAISDQPAGGLLSSYNEQFF.

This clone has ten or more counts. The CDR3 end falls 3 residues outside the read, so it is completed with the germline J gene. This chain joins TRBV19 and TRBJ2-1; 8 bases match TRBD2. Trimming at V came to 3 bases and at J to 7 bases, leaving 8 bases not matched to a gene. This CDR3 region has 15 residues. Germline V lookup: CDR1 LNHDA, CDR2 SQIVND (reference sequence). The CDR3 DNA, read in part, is TGTGCCAGTAGTATGGTTAGCGGGACGGGAAATGAG. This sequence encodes CASSMVSGTGNE. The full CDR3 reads CASSMVSGTGNEQFF.

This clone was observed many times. The DNA read from the CDR3 is TGTGCCAGCAGCCAACAGGACAGCCAAGAGACC. Translated, it gives CASSQQDSQET. The CDR3 in full is CASSQQDSQETQYF. The rearrangement links TRBV7-6 to TRBJ2-5; D might be TRBD1 (6 bases). The CDR3 is cut off 3 residues early in the read; its end comes from the germline J gene. The CDR3 consists of 14 residues. Germline values: CDR1 SGHVS, CDR2 FNYEAQ. V lost 5 bases and J lost 1, with 11 bases in between.

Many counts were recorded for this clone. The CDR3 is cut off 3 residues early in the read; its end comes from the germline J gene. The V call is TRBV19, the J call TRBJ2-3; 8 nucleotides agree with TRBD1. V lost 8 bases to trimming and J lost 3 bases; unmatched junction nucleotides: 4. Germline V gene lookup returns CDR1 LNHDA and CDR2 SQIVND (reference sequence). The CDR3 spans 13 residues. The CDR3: CASRRQGTDTQYF. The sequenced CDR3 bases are TGTGCCAGTCGCAGACAGGGGACAGATACG.

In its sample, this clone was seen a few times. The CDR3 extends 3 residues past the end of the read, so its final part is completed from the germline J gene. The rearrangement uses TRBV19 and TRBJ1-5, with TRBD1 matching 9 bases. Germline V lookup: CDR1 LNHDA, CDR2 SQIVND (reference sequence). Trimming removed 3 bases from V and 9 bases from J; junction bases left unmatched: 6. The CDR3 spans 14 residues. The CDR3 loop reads CASSMGTGGLPQHF. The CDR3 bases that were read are TGTGCCAGTAGTATGGGTACAGGGGGCCTGCCC.

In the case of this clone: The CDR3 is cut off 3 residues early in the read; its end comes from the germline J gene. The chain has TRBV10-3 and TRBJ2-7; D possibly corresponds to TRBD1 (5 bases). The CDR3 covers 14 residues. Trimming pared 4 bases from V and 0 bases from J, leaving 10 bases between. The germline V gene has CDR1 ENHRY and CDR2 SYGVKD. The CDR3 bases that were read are TGTGCCATCAGTGGGGGCGGTACCTCCTACGAG. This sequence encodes CAISGGGTSYE. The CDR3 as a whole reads CAISGGGTSYEQYF.